Following are 13 T cell receptor beta chains from one sample sequenced in a study of radiation and T cells in renal cell carcinoma. The method was immunoSEQ multiplex PCR; TCRdb's version includes in-frame clones alone and lacks a portion of them. The data show 140,000 or so clones, with 86% seen just once and 17% held by the top ten. Time point reported: blood 4 weeks post-SBRT, at nephrectomy. Regarding treatment: 15 Gy SBRT to primary tumor, nephrectomy 4 weeks later. Source: blood, taken from a patient whose treatment included radiotherapy and nephrectomy. These receptors came from a woman aged 45 to 65 with renal cell carcinoma.

This rearrangement joins TRBV5-4 to TRBJ1-2; D gene uncertain. Germline V lookup: CDR1 SGHNT, CDR2 YYREEE (reference sequence). The CDR3 totals 15 residues. V was cut by 0 bases and J by 4 bases, with 13 bases left in between. CDR3 sequence reads: CASSLVSSSGYGYTF. The DNA of the CDR3 is TGTGCCAGCAGCTTGGTCTCGAGTTCCGGCTATGGCTACACCTTC.

A word on this clone: This sample also contains other DNA sequences that code for the same CDR3. V gene TRBV5-4 combines with J gene TRBJ1-2; a weak D match, TRBD1 (6 bases). This CDR3 has 13 amino acids. Trimming shortened V by 2 bases and J by 1 base, and 6 bases separated the two germline ends. Germline assignment: CDR1 SGHNT and CDR2 YYREEE (reference sequence). The CDR3 loop is CASSLQGNYGYTF. CDR3 coding DNA: TGTGCCAGCAGCTTACAGGGTAACTATGGCTACACCTTC.

The chain carries TRBV15 and TRBJ2-1; possibly TRBD2 for D (5 bases). Germline V gene sequence: CDR1 LNHNV, CDR2 YYDKDF (reference sequence). V was clipped by 3 bases and J by 8 bases, with 14 bases between them. The CDR3 runs to 14 residues. As DNA, the CDR3 is TGTGCCACCAGCAGGGGCACTAGTACCGATGAGCAGTTCTTC. Translation gives CATSRGTSTDEQFF.

The chain carries TRBV6-1 and TRBJ2-7, with D unresolved. Between the trimmed V and J ends, which lost 8 bases and 6 bases, there was a span of 17 bases. This CDR3 region has 13 residues. CDR1 MNHNS and CDR2 SASEGT come from the germline V gene. CDR3 region: CASLILERGEQYF. CDR3 DNA: TGTGCCAGCTTAATACTTGAACGTGGCGAGCAGTACTTC.

This chain links TRBV6-1 with TRBJ2-7; weak D call: TRBD2 (7 bases). This CDR3 is 13 amino acids long. Germline V lookup: CDR1 MNHNS, CDR2 SASEGT. V was clipped by 8 bases and J by 2 bases, with 13 bases between them. CDR3 coding DNA: TGTGCCAGCTACACCGGGGGGCCCTACGAGCAGTACTTC. This codes for CASYTGGPYEQYF.

This chain joins TRBV5-1 and TRBJ1-1, with D unresolved. CDR3 size: 16 residues. With 2 bases removed from V and 2 bases from J, the gap between germline ends came to 16 bases. Germline values: CDR1 SGHRS, CDR2 YFSETQ. CDR3 nucleotides: TGCGCCAGCAGCTTAGCGGCTAACAGTAGAAACACTGAAGCTTTCTTT. This translates into CASSLAANSRNTEAFF.

The J gene is TRBJ2-2, the V gene TRBV18; D is uncertain. CDR3 size: 15 residues. The V end lost 2 bases, the J end lost 1 base, and 8 bases lay between the germline ends. Germline lookup yields CDR1 KGHSH and CDR2 LQKENI. The CDR3 sequence is CASSPGHLNTGELFF. In nucleotides, the CDR3 is TGTGCCAGCTCACCAGGCCATTTGAACACCGGGGAGCTGTTTTTT.

The chain combines TRBV5-4 with TRBJ2-7, with D possibly matching TRBD2 (5 bases). The CDR3 covers 13 residues. In germline, CDR1 is SGHNT, CDR2 YYREEE (reference sequence). V dropped 2 bases and J dropped 3 bases, with 9 bases sitting between them. The CDR3 region is CASSFAGVYEQYF. Written as DNA, the CDR3 is TGTGCCAGCAGCTTTGCGGGTGTCTACGAGCAGTACTTC.

The chain employs TRBV19 and TRBJ2-7; D may be TRBD2 (6 bases). V was trimmed by 7 bases and J by 3 bases, leaving 13 bases between them. The CDR3 is 13 residues long. Germline values: CDR1 LNHDA, CDR2 SQIVND (reference sequence). CDR3 protein: CASTAGLDYEQYF. In DNA form, the CDR3 reads TGTGCCAGTACCGCGGGACTTGACTACGAGCAGTACTTC.

The chain combines TRBV28 with TRBJ1-5; TRBD1 is a possible D gene (5 bases). The CDR3 is 13 amino acids. From germline, CDR1 is MDHEN and CDR2 SYDVKM. V lost 7 bases to trimming and J lost 7 bases, with 14 bases between them. CDR3 sequence: CASTGGREQPQHF. CDR3 DNA sequence: TGTGCCAGCACCGGGGGGAGGGAGCAGCCCCAGCATTTT.

This chain joins TRBV5-1 and TRBJ2-2; a weak D match, TRBD1 (5 bases). Germline V gene sequence: CDR1 SGHRS, CDR2 YFSETQ. Deletions cut 0 bases from V and 5 bases from J, with 11 bases between. This CDR3 has 15 residues. The CDR3: CASSLDRSVTGELFF. CDR3 DNA sequence: TGCGCCAGCAGCTTGGACAGGTCGGTTACCGGGGAGCTGTTTTTT.

This chain joins TRBV6-1 and TRBJ2-3, with D unresolved. V dropped 0 bases and J dropped 4 bases, with 5 bases sitting between them. Per the germline V gene, CDR1 is MNHNS and CDR2 is SASEGT. The CDR3 has 13 residues. The CDR3 protein is CASSEARADTQYF. CDR3 bases: TGTGCCAGCAGTGAAGCGAGAGCAGATACGCAGTATTTT.

This clone occurred once. V is TRBV28 and J is TRBJ2-7; 7 nucleotides agree with TRBD1. CDR1 is MDHEN and CDR2 is SYDVKM in the germline V gene. This CDR3 comprises 14 residues. The J segment lost 4 bases and the V segment lost 7 bases, leaving 10 bases of the junction unmatched. This chain's CDR3 is CASTPGGSGYEQYF. In DNA, the CDR3 is TGTGCCAGCACCCCAGGGGGATCTGGATACGAGCAGTACTTC.